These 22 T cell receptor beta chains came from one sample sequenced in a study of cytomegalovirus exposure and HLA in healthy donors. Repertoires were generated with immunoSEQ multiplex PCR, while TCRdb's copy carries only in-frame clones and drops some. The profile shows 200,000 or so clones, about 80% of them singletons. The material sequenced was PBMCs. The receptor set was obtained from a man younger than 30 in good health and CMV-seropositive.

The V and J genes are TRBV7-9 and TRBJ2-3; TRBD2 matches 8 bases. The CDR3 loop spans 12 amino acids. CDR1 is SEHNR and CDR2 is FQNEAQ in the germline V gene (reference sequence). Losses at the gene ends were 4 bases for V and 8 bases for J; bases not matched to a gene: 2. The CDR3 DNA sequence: TGTGCCAGCAGCTCGGGGGGGGGTACGCAGTATTTT. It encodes CASSSGGGTQYF.

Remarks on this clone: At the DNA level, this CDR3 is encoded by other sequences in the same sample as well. In DNA form, the CDR3 reads TGTGCCAGCAGTGAAGGTGCGGGAGGGACAGATACGCAGTATTTT. Amino acids: CASSEGAGGTDTQYF. V and J are TRBV6-4 and TRBJ2-3; 9 nucleotides align to TRBD2. V lost 3 bases, J lost 3 bases, and 4 bases stayed unmatched. This CDR3 contains 15 residues. From germline, CDR1 is MRHNA and CDR2 SNTAGT.

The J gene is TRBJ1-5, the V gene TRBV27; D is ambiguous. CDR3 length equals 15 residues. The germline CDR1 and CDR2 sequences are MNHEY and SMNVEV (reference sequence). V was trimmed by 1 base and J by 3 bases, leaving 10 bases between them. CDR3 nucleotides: TGTGCCAGCAGTTTATTGGGCAGCCCCAATCAGCCCCAGCATTTT. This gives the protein CASSLLGSPNQPQHF.

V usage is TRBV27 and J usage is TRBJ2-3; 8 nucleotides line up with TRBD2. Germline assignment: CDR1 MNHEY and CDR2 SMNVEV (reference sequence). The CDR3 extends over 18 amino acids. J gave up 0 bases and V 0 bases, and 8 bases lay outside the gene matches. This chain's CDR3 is CASSLSLGLAASTDTQYF. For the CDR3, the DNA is TGTGCCAGCAGTTTATCCCTTGGACTAGCTGCTAGCACAGATACGCAGTATTTT.

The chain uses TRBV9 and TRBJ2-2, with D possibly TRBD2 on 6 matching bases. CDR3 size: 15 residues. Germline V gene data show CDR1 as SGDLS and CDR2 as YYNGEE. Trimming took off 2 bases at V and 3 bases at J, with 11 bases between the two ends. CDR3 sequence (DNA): TGTGCCAGCAGCGTTAGAAGGGAGGACACCGGGGAGCTGTTTTTT. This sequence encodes CASSVRREDTGELFF.

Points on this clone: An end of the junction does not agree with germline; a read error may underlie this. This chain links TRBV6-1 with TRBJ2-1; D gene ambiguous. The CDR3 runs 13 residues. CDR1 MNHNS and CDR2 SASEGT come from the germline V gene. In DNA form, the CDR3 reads TGTGCCAGCAGCGACGACTCCCACAATGAGCAGTTCTTC. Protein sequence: CASSDDSHNEQFF.

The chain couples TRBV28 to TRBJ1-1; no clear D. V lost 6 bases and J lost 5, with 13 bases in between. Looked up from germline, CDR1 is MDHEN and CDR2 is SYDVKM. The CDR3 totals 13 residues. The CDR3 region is CASSPNSRTEAFF. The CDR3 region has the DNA TGTGCCAGCAGCCCCAACAGCAGGACTGAAGCTTTCTTT.

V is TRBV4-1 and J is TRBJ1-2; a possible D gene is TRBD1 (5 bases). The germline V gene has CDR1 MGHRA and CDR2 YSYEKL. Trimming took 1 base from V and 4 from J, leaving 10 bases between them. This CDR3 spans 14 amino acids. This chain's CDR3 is CASSQAPGGYGYTF. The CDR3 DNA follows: TGCGCCAGCAGCCAAGCTCCGGGGGGCTATGGCTACACCTTC.

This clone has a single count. CDR3 nucleotides: TGTGCCTGGAGACCAAATTTCGGACAGGGAGAGACCCAGTACTTC. It is translated as CAWRPNFGQGETQYF. The chain is built from TRBV30 and TRBJ2-5; 8 positions agree with TRBD1. Looked up from germline, CDR1 is GTSNPN and CDR2 is SVGIG (reference sequence). The V gene end was trimmed by 3 bases and the J gene end by 4 bases; junction bases not matched to a gene: 10. The CDR3 runs to 15 residues.

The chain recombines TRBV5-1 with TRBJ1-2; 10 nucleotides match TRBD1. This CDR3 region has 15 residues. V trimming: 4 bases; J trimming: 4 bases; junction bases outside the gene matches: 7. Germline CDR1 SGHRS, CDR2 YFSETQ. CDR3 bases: TGCGCCAGCAGCGGCAGGGACAGGGGTTCCTATGGCTACACCTTC. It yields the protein CASSGRDRGSYGYTF.

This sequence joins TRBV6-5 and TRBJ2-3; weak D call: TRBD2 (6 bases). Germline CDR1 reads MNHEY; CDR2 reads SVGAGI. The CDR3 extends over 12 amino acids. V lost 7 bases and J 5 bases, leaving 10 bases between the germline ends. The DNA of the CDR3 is TGTGCCAGCAAGACGGGGGAAGATACGCAGTATTTT. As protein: CASKTGEDTQYF.

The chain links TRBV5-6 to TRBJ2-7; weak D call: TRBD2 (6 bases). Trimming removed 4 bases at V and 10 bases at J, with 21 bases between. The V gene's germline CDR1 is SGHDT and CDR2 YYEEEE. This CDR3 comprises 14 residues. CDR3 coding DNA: TGTGCCAGCAGCATCGGGACTTCCCAGACCAGCCAGTACTTC. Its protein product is CASSIGTSQTSQYF.

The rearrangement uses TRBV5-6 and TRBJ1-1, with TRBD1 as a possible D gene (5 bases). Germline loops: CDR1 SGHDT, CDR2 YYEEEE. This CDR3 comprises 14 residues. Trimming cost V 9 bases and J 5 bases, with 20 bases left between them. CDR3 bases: TGTGCCACTGGATTGTGGGGGGGGATTACTGAAGCTTTCTTT. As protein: CATGLWGGITEAFF.

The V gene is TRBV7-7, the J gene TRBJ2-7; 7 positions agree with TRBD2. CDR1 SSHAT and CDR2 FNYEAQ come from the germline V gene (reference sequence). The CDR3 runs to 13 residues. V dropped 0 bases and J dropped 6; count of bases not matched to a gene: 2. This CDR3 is CASSLAPGGEQYF. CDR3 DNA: TGTGCCAGCAGCTTAGCGCCGGGAGGCGAGCAGTACTTC.

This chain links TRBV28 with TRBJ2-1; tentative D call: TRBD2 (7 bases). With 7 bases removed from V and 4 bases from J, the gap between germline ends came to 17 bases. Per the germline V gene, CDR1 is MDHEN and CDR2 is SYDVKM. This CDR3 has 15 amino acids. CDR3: CASNMGGTRYNEQFF. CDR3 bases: TGTGCCAGCAACATGGGGGGGACACGTTACAATGAGCAGTTCTTC.

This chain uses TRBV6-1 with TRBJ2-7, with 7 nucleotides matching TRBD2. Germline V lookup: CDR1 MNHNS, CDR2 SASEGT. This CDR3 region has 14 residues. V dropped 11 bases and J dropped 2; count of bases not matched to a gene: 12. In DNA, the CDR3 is TGTGCCTTAACGGGGGGAGTCCGTGCCTACGAGCAGTACTTC. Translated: CALTGGVRAYEQYF.

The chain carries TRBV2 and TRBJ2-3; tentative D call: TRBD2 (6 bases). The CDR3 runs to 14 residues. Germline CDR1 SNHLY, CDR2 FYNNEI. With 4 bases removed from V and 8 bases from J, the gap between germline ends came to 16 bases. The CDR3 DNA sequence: TGTGCCAGCAGTGTGTTTGGCCGCGGGGCTACGCAGTATTTT. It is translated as CASSVFGRGATQYF.

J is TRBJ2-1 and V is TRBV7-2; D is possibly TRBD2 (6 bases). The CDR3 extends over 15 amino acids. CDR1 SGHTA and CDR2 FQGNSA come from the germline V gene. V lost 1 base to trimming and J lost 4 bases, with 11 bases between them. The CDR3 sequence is CASSLGRGPYNEQFF. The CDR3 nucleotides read TGTGCCAGCAGCTTAGGGCGGGGACCGTACAATGAGCAGTTCTTC.

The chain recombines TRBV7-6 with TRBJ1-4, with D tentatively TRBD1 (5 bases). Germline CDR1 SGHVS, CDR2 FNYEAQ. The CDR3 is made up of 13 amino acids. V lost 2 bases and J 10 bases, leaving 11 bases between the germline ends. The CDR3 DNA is TGTGCCAGCAGCTTAAGGACAACCGGAAAACTGTTTTTT. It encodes CASSLRTTGKLFF.

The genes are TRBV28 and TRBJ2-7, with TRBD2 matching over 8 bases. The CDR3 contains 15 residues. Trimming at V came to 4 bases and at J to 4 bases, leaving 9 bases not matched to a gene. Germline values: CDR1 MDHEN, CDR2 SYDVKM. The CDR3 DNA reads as TGTGCCAGCAGTTCTCCGAACGGGAGGGCGTACGAGCAGTACTTC. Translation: CASSSPNGRAYEQYF.

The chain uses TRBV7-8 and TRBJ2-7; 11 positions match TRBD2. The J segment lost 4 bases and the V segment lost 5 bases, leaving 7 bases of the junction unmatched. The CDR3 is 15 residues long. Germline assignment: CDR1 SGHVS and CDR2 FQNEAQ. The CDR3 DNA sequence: TGTGCCAGCAGCCAGTTACTAGCGGGAGAGTACGAGCAGTACTTC. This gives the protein CASSQLLAGEYEQYF.

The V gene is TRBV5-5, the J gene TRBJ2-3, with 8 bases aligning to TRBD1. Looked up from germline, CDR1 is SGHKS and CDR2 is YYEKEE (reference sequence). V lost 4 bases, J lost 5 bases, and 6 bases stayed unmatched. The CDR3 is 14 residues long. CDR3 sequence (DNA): TGTGCCAGCAGCGGAGGACAGGGACAAGATACGCAGTATTTT. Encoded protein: CASSGGQGQDTQYF.